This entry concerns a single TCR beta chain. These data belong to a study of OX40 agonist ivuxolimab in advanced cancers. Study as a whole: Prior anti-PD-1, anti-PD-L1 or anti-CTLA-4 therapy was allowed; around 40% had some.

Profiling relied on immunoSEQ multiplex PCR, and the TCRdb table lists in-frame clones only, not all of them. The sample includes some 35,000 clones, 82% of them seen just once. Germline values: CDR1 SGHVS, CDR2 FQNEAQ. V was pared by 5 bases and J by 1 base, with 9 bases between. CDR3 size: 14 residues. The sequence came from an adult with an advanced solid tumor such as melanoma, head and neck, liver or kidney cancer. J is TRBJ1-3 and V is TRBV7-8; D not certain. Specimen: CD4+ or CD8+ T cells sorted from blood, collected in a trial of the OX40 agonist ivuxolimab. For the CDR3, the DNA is TGTGCCAGCAGCACCGACCCTTCTGGAAACACCATATATTTT. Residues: CASSTDPSGNTIYF. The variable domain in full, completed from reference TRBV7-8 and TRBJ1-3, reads GAGVSQSPRYKVAKRGQDVALRCDPISGHVSLFWYQQALGQGPEFLTYFQNEAQLDKSGLPSDRFFAERPEGSVSTLKIQRTQQEDSAVYLCASSTDPSGNTIYFGEGSWLTVV.